Listed below are T cell receptor beta chains from one sample, sequenced in a study of blood T cells in healthy people across ages. One entry per CDR3 protein results from TCRdb running MiXCR on the 5' RACE reads. The repertoire holds approximately 810,000 distinct CDR3 sequences, with around 28% as singletons. Input material: blood. The receptors derive from a woman over 75 in good health. The CDR3 runs from the conserved cysteine through the conserved F or W. The order of the fields is J gene, D gene, clone size, V gene, CDR3 DNA, CDR3 protein. D genes are given only for firm matches. Expanded clones get a size class; other rows say once, few or many, or leave the size out.

j_call: TRBJ1-5
d_call: TRBD1
clone_size: .
v_call: TRBV7-2
cdr3_nt: TGTGCCAGCAGCAAACAGGGGAATCACCCCCGGCATTTT
cdr3_aa: CASSKQGNHPRHF

j_call: TRBJ2-3
d_call: TRBD2
clone_size: .
v_call: TRBV12-3/TRBV12-4
cdr3_nt: TGTGCCAGCAGTCTACCCTCCCTAGCGGGGGGGCGGGGGCAGTATTTT
cdr3_aa: CASSLPSLAGGRGQYF

j_call: TRBJ2-7
d_call: .
clone_size: many
v_call: TRBV20-1
cdr3_nt: TGCAGTGCTAGAGACTTACAAACCTACGAGCAGTACTTC
cdr3_aa: CSARDLQTYEQYF

j_call: TRBJ2-7
d_call: .
clone_size: many
v_call: TRBV12-3/TRBV12-4
cdr3_nt: TGTGCCAGATTACCCTACGAGCAGTACTTC
cdr3_aa: CARLPYEQYF

j_call: TRBJ2-1
d_call: .
clone_size: few
v_call: TRBV20-1
cdr3_nt: TGCAGTGCTACGGGCTCAGGGTCCAATGAGCAGTTCTTC
cdr3_aa: CSATGSGSNEQFF

j_call: TRBJ2-3
d_call: .
clone_size: many
v_call: TRBV21-1
cdr3_nt: TGTGCCAGCCGGATGGGAAGGACTAGCGGGGTTTTTCCAGCGGCAGATACGCAGTATTTT
cdr3_aa: CASRMGRTSGVFPAADTQYF

j_call: TRBJ2-7
d_call: .
clone_size: many
v_call: TRBV6-6
cdr3_nt: TGTGCCAGCAGTTACGAATGGGGGGCGGGCGAGCAGTACTTC
cdr3_aa: CASSYEWGAGEQYF

j_call: TRBJ2-2
d_call: TRBD2
clone_size: few
v_call: TRBV29-1
cdr3_nt: TGCAGCGTCGGAGGGACTACCCACACCGGGGAGCTGTTTTTT
cdr3_aa: CSVGGTTHTGELFF

j_call: TRBJ1-1
d_call: .
clone_size: few
v_call: TRBV7-9
cdr3_nt: TGTGCCAGCAGCTTAGTGGGGGGACTCACTGAAGCTTTCTTT
cdr3_aa: CASSLVGGLTEAFF

j_call: TRBJ2-4
d_call: .
clone_size: many
v_call: TRBV2
cdr3_nt: TGTGCCAGCAAAGTTAGGCTTCTTGGGGACATTCAGTACTTC
cdr3_aa: CASKVRLLGDIQYF

j_call: TRBJ2-1
d_call: TRBD2
clone_size: many
v_call: TRBV4-2
cdr3_nt: TGTGCCAGCAGCCAAGATTTGGCGGGGGGGCGGTCGTACAATGAGCAGTTCTTC
cdr3_aa: CASSQDLAGGRSYNEQFF

j_call: TRBJ1-2
d_call: .
clone_size: once
v_call: TRBV7-9
cdr3_nt: TGTGCCAGCAGCTCGGCGTCGGCAGCCTATGGCTACACCTTC
cdr3_aa: CASSSASAAYGYTF

j_call: TRBJ2-6
d_call: .
clone_size: few
v_call: TRBV18
cdr3_nt: TGTGCCAGCTCACCATCAGGCTCTGGGTCTGGGGCCAACGTCCTGACTTTC
cdr3_aa: CASSPSGSGSGANVLTF

j_call: TRBJ2-5
d_call: TRBD2
clone_size: many
v_call: TRBV20-1
cdr3_nt: TGCAGTGCTAGGACTAGCGGGCCCCGGGAGACCCAGTACTTC
cdr3_aa: CSARTSGPRETQYF

j_call: TRBJ1-6
d_call: .
clone_size: few
v_call: TRBV6-5
cdr3_nt: TGTGCCTCCTGTAAAGCCCAGGGTAATTCACCCCTCCACTTT
cdr3_aa: CASCKAQGNSPLHF

j_call: TRBJ2-2
d_call: TRBD2
clone_size: .
v_call: TRBV7-9
cdr3_nt: TGTGCCAGCAGCTTAGGGCTAGCGGGGTCGAACACCGGGGAGCTGTTTTTT
cdr3_aa: CASSLGLAGSNTGELFF

j_call: TRBJ2-7
d_call: .
clone_size: .
v_call: TRBV21-1
cdr3_nt: TGTGCCAGCAGCAGGACTAGGGACAGCTCCTACGAGCAGTACTTC
cdr3_aa: CASSRTRDSSYEQYF

j_call: TRBJ2-3
d_call: .
clone_size: few
v_call: TRBV6-1
cdr3_nt: TGTGTCAGCAGTCCCCCCCGGGCCCCCTCCACAGATACGCAGTATTTT
cdr3_aa: CVSSPPRAPSTDTQYF

j_call: TRBJ1-6
d_call: .
clone_size: .
v_call: TRBV6-5
cdr3_nt: TGTGCCAGCAAGACCGACGCCACTTCAAATTCACCCCTCCACTTT
cdr3_aa: CASKTDATSNSPLHF

j_call: TRBJ1-1
d_call: .
clone_size: many
v_call: TRBV7-2
cdr3_nt: TGTGCCAGCAGCTTAGGACGGACGAACACTGAAGCTTTCTTT
cdr3_aa: CASSLGRTNTEAFF

j_call: TRBJ1-2
d_call: .
clone_size: many
v_call: TRBV10-3
cdr3_nt: TGTGCCATCAGTGACATTAACTATGGCTACACCTTC
cdr3_aa: CAISDINYGYTF

j_call: TRBJ2-1
d_call: .
clone_size: .
v_call: TRBV20-1
cdr3_nt: TGCAGTGCGACGACTAGTCACTCTTACAATGAGCAGTTCTTC
cdr3_aa: CSATTSHSYNEQFF

j_call: TRBJ1-1
d_call: TRBD1
clone_size: many
v_call: TRBV7-2
cdr3_nt: TGTGCCAGCAGCCGACAGGGGAGTTTTATCACTGAAGCTTTCTTT
cdr3_aa: CASSRQGSFITEAFF

j_call: TRBJ2-3
d_call: .
clone_size: many
v_call: TRBV20-1
cdr3_nt: TGCAGTGCTAGAGGGACCGGGACTCCCGTGCAGTATTTT
cdr3_aa: CSARGTGTPVQYF

j_call: TRBJ1-6
d_call: .
clone_size: .
v_call: TRBV7-2
cdr3_nt: TGTGCCAGCAGCTTCTCGGGACGGCCTAATTCACCCCTCCACTTT
cdr3_aa: CASSFSGRPNSPLHF

j_call: TRBJ2-4
d_call: .
clone_size: few
v_call: TRBV21-1
cdr3_nt: TGTGCCAGCAGCAAAGAAAAAAAGAGGGCCAAAAACATTCAGTACTTC
cdr3_aa: CASSKEKKRAKNIQYF

j_call: TRBJ1-4
d_call: .
clone_size: many
v_call: TRBV20-1
cdr3_nt: TGCAGTGCAAGCAATAATGAAAAACTGTTTTTT
cdr3_aa: CSASNNEKLFF

j_call: TRBJ1-3
d_call: .
clone_size: .
v_call: TRBV2
cdr3_nt: TGTGCCAGCGTAATGACTGGAAACACCATATATTTT
cdr3_aa: CASVMTGNTIYF

j_call: TRBJ1-1
d_call: TRBD1
clone_size: .
v_call: TRBV20-1
cdr3_nt: TGCAGTGCTAGAGACCCTCGACAGGGAGGGAACACTGAAGCTTTCTTT
cdr3_aa: CSARDPRQGGNTEAFF

j_call: TRBJ1-2
d_call: .
clone_size: many
v_call: TRBV4-2
cdr3_nt: TGTGCCAGCAGCCTCGACAGTAACCTTAACTATGGCTACACCTTC
cdr3_aa: CASSLDSNLNYGYTF

j_call: TRBJ1-5
d_call: .
clone_size: few
v_call: TRBV28
cdr3_nt: TGTGCCACAGATCAGCCCCAGCATTTT
cdr3_aa: CATDQPQHF

j_call: TRBJ2-7
d_call: .
clone_size: many
v_call: TRBV6-2/TRBV6-3
cdr3_nt: TGTGCCAGCAGTTACGGTCAGGGAACAACCTACGAGCAGTACTTC
cdr3_aa: CASSYGQGTTYEQYF

j_call: TRBJ2-7
d_call: TRBD1
clone_size: many
v_call: TRBV18
cdr3_nt: TGTGCCAGCTCACCAAGCGGGACAGGGGTCGACAACGAGCAGTACTTC
cdr3_aa: CASSPSGTGVDNEQYF

j_call: TRBJ2-1
d_call: .
clone_size: few
v_call: TRBV20-1
cdr3_nt: TGCAGTGCTAGAGATGGGGCCAATGTCTTCAATGAGCAGTTCTTC
cdr3_aa: CSARDGANVFNEQFF

j_call: TRBJ2-1
d_call: .
clone_size: many
v_call: TRBV14
cdr3_nt: TGTGCCAGCAGCCTTGGCCACCTCCCGGGCAATGAGCAGTTCTTC
cdr3_aa: CASSLGHLPGNEQFF

j_call: TRBJ1-3
d_call: .
clone_size: once
v_call: TRBV29-1
cdr3_nt: TGCAGCGTTGCTGGGGCCGGAAACACCATATATTTT
cdr3_aa: CSVAGAGNTIYF

j_call: TRBJ2-7
d_call: .
clone_size: .
v_call: TRBV7-2
cdr3_nt: TGTGCCAGCAGCTTATACTCAGGGCGAGAGCAGTACTTC
cdr3_aa: CASSLYSGREQYF

j_call: TRBJ1-2
d_call: .
clone_size: many
v_call: TRBV7-9
cdr3_nt: TGTGCCAGCACCCCTATGGGGGTTTCCGGCTACACCTTC
cdr3_aa: CASTPMGVSGYTF

j_call: TRBJ2-6
d_call: .
clone_size: many
v_call: TRBV6-6
cdr3_nt: TGTGCCAGCAACTTCAGGGGGGCAGGGGCCAACGTCCTGACTTTC
cdr3_aa: CASNFRGAGANVLTF

j_call: TRBJ2-2
d_call: TRBD1
clone_size: .
v_call: TRBV19
cdr3_nt: TGTGCCAGTAGTATGGGGACAGGGACCACCGGGGAGCTGTTTTTT
cdr3_aa: CASSMGTGTTGELFF

j_call: TRBJ1-6
d_call: .
clone_size: few
v_call: TRBV9
cdr3_nt: TGTGCCAGCAGCGTAGATCCAGGCCCTGCTGGATCACCCCTCCACTTT
cdr3_aa: CASSVDPGPAGSPLHF

j_call: TRBJ1-2
d_call: .
clone_size: .
v_call: TRBV6-2/TRBV6-3
cdr3_nt: TGTGCCAGCAGTTGGACAAGTTGGGCGATGGACCGAGACTATGGCTACACCTTC
cdr3_aa: CASSWTSWAMDRDYGYTF

j_call: TRBJ1-5
d_call: .
clone_size: .
v_call: TRBV24-1
cdr3_nt: TGTGCCACCAGCCTGAAGGGGTTTCAGCCCCAGCATTTT
cdr3_aa: CATSLKGFQPQHF

j_call: TRBJ1-2
d_call: TRBD1
clone_size: few
v_call: TRBV12-3/TRBV12-4
cdr3_nt: TGTGCCAGCAGTTTGGAAGGGGGCGCGGGAGGCTACACCTTC
cdr3_aa: CASSLEGGAGGYTF

j_call: TRBJ2-7
d_call: .
clone_size: few
v_call: TRBV9
cdr3_nt: TGTGCCAGCAGCGAAGGGGTCGGGGGTCTTCCCTACGAGCAGTACTTC
cdr3_aa: CASSEGVGGLPYEQYF

j_call: TRBJ1-3
d_call: .
clone_size: .
v_call: TRBV27
cdr3_nt: TGTGCCAGCAGTCGGGGATTAACTGGAAACACCATATATTTT
cdr3_aa: CASSRGLTGNTIYF

j_call: TRBJ1-5
d_call: TRBD1
clone_size: .
v_call: TRBV7-9
cdr3_nt: TGTGCCAGCAGTAGGACAGGGATAAATCAGCCCCAGCATTTT
cdr3_aa: CASSRTGINQPQHF

j_call: TRBJ2-5
d_call: .
clone_size: many
v_call: TRBV2
cdr3_nt: TGTGCCAGCAGTTCGTCAGGGCTCCCAACGGAGACCCAGTACTTC
cdr3_aa: CASSSSGLPTETQYF

j_call: TRBJ2-2
d_call: TRBD2
clone_size: .
v_call: TRBV12-3/TRBV12-4
cdr3_nt: TGTGCCAGCGGAGCGGGGTTGCATACCGGGGAGCTGTTTTTT
cdr3_aa: CASGAGLHTGELFF

j_call: TRBJ2-7
d_call: .
clone_size: .
v_call: TRBV15
cdr3_nt: TGTGCCACGGGGGCGAAGGGGGTCTCCTACGAGCAGTACTTC
cdr3_aa: CATGAKGVSYEQYF

j_call: TRBJ2-7
d_call: .
clone_size: many
v_call: TRBV6-5
cdr3_nt: TGTGCCAGCAGTCCTCTGGGGGGCTACGAGCAGTACTTC
cdr3_aa: CASSPLGGYEQYF

j_call: TRBJ2-6
d_call: TRBD1
clone_size: many
v_call: TRBV7-8
cdr3_nt: TGTGCCAGCAGCTCGTACCCGGGACAGGGGGCGCGGGGGGCCAACGTCCTGACTTTC
cdr3_aa: CASSSYPGQGARGANVLTF

j_call: TRBJ2-1
d_call: .
clone_size: many
v_call: TRBV28
cdr3_nt: TGTGCCAGCAGCTACGCCCGGGGCTCCTACAATGAGCAGTTCTTC
cdr3_aa: CASSYARGSYNEQFF

j_call: TRBJ2-5
d_call: TRBD2
clone_size: .
v_call: TRBV4-3
cdr3_nt: TGCGCCAGCAGCCAAGGGGGACTACCCCAAGAGACCCAGTACTTC
cdr3_aa: CASSQGGLPQETQYF